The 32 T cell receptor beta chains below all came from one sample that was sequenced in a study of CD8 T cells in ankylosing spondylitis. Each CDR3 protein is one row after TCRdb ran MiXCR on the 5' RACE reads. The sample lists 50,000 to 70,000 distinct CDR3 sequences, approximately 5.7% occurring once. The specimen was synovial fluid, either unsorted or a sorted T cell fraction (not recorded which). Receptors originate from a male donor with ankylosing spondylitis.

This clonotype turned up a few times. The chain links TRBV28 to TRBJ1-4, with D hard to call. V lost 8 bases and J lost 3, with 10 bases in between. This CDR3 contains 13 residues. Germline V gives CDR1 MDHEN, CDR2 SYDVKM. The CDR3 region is CASLGNPNEKLFF. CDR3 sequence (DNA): TGTGCCAGCCTGGGCAACCCTAATGAAAAACTGTTTTTT.

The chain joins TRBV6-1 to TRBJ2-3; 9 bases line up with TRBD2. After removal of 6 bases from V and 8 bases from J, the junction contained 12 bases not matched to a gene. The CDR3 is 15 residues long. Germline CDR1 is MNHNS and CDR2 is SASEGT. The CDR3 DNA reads TGTGCCAGCAGGGGCGGGAGCGGGGGGAGAGGTACGCAGTATTTT. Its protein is CASRGGSGGRGTQYF.

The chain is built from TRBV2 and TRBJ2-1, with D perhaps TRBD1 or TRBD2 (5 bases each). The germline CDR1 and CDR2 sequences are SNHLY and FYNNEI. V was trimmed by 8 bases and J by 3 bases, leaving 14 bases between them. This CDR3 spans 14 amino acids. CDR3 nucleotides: TGTGCCAGCGTTGGGGGTGTAGGCTACAATGAGCAGTTCTTC. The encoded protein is CASVGGVGYNEQFF.

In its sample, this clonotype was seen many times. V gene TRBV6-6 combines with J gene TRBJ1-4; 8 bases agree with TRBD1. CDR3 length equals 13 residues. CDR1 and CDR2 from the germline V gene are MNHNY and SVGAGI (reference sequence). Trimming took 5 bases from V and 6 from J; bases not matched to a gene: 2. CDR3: CASSTGGDEKLFF. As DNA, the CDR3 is TGTGCCAGCAGTACAGGGGGGGATGAAAAACTGTTTTTT.

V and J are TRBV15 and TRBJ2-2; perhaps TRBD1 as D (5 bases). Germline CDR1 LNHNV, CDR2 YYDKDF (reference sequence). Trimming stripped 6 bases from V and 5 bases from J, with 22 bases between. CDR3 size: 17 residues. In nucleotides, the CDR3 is TGTGCCACCAGTTCTCACTTGACATACCAGGGAACCGGGGAGCTGTTTTTT. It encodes CATSSHLTYQGTGELFF.

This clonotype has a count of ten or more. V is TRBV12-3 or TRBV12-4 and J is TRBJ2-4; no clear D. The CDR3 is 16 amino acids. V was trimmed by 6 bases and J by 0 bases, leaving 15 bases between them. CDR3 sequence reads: CASSPLGMVAKNIQYF. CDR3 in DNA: TGTGCCAGCAGCCCCTTAGGAATGGTAGCCAAAAACATTCAGTACTTC.

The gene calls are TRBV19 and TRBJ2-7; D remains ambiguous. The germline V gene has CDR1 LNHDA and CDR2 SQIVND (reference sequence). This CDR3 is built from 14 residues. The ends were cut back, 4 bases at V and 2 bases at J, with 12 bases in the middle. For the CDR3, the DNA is TGTGCCAGTAGTAGCAGCCGGAGCACCTACGAGCAGTACTTC. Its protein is CASSSSRSTYEQYF.

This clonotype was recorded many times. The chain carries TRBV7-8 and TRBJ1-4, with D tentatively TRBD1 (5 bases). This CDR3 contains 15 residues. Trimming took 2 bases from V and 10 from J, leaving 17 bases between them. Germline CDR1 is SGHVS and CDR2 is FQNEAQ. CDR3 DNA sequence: TGTGCCAGCAGCTTAACACCGGGACCCGGGGGAAAACTGTTTTTT. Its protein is CASSLTPGPGGKLFF.

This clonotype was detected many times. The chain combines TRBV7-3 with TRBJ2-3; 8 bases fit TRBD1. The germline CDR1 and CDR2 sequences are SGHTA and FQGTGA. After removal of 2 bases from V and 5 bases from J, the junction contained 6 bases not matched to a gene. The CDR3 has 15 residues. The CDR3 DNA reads TGTGCCAGCAGCTTATCGGACAGGGCCGGAGATACGCAGTATTTT. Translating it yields CASSLSDRAGDTQYF.

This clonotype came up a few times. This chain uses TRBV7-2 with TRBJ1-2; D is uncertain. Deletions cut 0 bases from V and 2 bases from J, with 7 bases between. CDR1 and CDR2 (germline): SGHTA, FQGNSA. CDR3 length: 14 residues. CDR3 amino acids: CASSLALSNYGYTF. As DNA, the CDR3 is TGTGCCAGCAGCTTAGCGCTCAGCAACTATGGCTACACCTTC.

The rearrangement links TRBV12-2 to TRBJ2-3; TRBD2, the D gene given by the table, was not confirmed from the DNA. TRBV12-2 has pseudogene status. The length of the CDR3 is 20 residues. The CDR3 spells CASRLEAVDFNSASTDTQYF. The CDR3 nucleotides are TGTGCAAGTCGCTTAGAGGCCGTGGACTTTAACTCCGCTAGCACAGATACGCAGTATTTT.

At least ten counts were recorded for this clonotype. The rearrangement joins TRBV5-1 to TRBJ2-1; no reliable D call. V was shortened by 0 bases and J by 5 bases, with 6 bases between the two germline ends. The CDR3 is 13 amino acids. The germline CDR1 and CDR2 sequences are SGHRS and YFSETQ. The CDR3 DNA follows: TGCGCCAGCAGCTTGGGACGGGACAATGAGCAGTTCTTC. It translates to CASSLGRDNEQFF.

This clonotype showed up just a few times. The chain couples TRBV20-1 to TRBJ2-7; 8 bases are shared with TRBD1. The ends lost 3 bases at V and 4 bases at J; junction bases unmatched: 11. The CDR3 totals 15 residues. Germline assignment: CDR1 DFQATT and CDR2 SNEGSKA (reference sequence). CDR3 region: CSASPMSGGRYEQYF. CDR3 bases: TGCAGTGCTAGCCCCATGTCAGGGGGCCGATACGAGCAGTACTTC.

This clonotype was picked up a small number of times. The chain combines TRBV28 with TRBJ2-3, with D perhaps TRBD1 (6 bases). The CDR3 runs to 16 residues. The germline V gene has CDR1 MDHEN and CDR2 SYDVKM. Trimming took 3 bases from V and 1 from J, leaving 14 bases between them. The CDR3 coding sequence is TGTGCCAGCAGTTTGGGGGCAGGTCAGGGCACAGATACGCAGTATTTT. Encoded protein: CASSLGAGQGTDTQYF. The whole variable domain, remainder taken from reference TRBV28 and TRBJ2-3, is DVKVTQSSRYLVKRTGEKVFLECVQDMDHENMFWYRQDPGLGLRLIYFSYDVKMKEKGDIPEGYSVSREKKERFSLILESASTNQTSMYLCASSLGAGQGTDTQYFGPGTRLTVL.

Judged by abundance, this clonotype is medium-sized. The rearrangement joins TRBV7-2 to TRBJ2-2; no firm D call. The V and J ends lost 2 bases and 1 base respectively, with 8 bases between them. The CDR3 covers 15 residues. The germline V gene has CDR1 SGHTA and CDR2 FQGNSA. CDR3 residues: CASSLPMMNTGELFF. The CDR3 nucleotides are TGTGCCAGCAGCTTACCGATGATGAACACCGGGGAGCTGTTTTTT.

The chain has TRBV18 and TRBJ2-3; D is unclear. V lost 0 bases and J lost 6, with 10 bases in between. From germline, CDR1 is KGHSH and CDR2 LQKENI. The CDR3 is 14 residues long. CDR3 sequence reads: CASSPPLGVDTQYF. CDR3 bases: TGTGCCAGCTCACCACCGCTTGGGGTGGATACGCAGTATTTT.

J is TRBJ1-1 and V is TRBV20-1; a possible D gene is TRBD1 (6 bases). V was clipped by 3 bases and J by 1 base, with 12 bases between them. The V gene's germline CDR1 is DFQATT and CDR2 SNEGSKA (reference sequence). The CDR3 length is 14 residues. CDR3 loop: CSASRDRPNTEAFF. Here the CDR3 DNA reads TGCAGTGCTAGTCGAGACAGGCCGAACACTGAAGCTTTCTTT.

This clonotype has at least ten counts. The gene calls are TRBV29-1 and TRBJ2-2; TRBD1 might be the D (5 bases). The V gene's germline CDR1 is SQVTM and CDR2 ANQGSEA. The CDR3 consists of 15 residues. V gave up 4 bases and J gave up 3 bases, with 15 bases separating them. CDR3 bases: TGCAGCGTTGTAAGGGGCGCAGTAGACACCGGGGAGCTGTTTTTT. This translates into CSVVRGAVDTGELFF.

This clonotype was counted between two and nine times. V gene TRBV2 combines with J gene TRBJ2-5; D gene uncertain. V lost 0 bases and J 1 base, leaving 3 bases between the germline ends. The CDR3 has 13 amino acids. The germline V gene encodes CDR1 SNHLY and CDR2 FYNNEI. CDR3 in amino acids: CASSEARQETQYF. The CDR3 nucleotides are TGTGCCAGCAGTGAAGCCCGCCAAGAGACCCAGTACTTC. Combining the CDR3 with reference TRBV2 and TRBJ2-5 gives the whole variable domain EPEVTQTPSHQVTQMGQEVILRCVPISNHLYFYWYRQILGQKVEFLVSFYNNEISEKSEIFDDQFSVERPDGSNFTLKIRSTKLEDSAMYFCASSEARQETQYFGPGTRLLVL.

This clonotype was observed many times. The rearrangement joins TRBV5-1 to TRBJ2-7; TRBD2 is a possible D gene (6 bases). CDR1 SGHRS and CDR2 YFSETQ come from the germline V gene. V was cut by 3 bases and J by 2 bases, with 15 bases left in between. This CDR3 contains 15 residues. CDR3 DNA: TGCGCCAGCAGCTCGTCGGGGGACCTCGCCTACGAGCAGTACTTC. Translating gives CASSSSGDLAYEQYF.

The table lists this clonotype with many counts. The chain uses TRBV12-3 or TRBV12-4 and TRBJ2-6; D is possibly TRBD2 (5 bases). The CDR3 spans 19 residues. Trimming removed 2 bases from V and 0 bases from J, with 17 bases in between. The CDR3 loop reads CASSLFRGRIVSGANVLTF. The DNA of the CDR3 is TGTGCCAGCAGTTTATTTCGAGGGCGAATTGTCTCTGGGGCCAACGTCCTGACTTTC.

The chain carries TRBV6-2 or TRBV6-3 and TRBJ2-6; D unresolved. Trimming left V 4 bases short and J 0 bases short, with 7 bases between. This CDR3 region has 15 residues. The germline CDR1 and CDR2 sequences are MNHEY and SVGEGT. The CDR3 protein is CASSLVSSGANVLTF. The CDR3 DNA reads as TGTGCCAGCAGTTTGGTCAGCTCTGGGGCCAACGTCCTGACTTTC.

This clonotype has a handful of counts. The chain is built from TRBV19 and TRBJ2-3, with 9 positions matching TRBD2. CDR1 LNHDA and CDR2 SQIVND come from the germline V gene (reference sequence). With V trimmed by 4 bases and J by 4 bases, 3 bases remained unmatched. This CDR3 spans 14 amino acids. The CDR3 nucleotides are TGTGCCAGTAGTACCGGGACTAGCTCAGATACGCAGTATTTT. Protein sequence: CASSTGTSSDTQYF.

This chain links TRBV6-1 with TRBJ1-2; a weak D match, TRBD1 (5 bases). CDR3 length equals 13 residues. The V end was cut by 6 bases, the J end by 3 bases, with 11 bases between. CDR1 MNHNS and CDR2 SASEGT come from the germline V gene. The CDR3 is CASRKWGDYGYTF. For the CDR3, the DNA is TGTGCCAGCAGGAAATGGGGGGACTATGGCTACACCTTC.

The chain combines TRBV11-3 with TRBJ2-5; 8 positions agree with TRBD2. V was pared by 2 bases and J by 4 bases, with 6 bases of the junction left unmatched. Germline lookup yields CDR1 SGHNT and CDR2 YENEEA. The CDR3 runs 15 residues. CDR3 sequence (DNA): TGTGCCAGCAGCTTATCGGGGGGGCGCTTAGAGACCCAGTACTTC. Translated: CASSLSGGRLETQYF.

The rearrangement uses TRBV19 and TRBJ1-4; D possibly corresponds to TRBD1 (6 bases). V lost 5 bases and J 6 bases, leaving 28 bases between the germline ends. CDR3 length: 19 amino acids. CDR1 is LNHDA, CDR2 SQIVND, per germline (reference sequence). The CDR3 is CASSPIMTGTAPLYEKLFF. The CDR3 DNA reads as TGTGCCAGTAGTCCCATCATGACAGGCACGGCTCCCCTTTATGAAAAACTGTTTTTT.

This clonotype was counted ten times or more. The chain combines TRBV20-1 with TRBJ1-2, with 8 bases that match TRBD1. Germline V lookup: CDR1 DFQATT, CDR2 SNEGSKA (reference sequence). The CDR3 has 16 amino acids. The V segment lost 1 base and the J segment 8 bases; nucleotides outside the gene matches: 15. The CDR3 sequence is CSARAPGQDFRDGYTF. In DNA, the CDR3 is TGCAGTGCTAGAGCTCCGGGACAGGACTTCCGGGACGGCTACACCTTC.

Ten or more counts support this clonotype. The CDR3 here is CSARSGQGVSDTQYF. DNA for the CDR3: TGCAGTGCTAGATCAGGACAGGGAGTCAGCGATACGCAGTATTTT. The chain links TRBV20-1 to TRBJ2-3, with 8 bases matching TRBD1. Germline CDR1 and CDR2: DFQATT and SNEGSKA (reference sequence). V was pared by 2 bases and J by 6 bases, with 10 bases of the junction left unmatched. The CDR3 spans 15 residues.

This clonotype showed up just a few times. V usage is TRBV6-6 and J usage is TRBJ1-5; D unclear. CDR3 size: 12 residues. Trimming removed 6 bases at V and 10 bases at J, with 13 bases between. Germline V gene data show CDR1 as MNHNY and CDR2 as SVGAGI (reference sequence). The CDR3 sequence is CASRTVRAPQHF. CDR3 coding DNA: TGTGCCAGCAGGACGGTACGCGCCCCCCAGCATTTT.

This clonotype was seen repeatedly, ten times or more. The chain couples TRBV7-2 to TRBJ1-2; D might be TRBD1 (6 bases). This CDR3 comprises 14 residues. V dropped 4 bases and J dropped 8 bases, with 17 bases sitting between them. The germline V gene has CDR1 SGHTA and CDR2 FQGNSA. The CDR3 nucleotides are TGTGCCAGCAGCTCTAGGGGGGGGCACTTCGGCTACACCTTC. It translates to CASSSRGGHFGYTF.

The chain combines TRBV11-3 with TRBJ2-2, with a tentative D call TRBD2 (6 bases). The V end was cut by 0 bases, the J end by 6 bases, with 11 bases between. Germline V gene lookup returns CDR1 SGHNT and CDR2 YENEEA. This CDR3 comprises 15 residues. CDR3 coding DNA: TGTGCCAGCAGCTTAGATGGGGGGACGGCCGGGGAGCTGTTTTTT. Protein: CASSLDGGTAGELFF.

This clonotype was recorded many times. Here the CDR3 DNA reads TGCAGTGCTAGACCTCCCGGGGCTGCTGTGGCCAACGTCCTGACTTTC. This translates into CSARPPGAAVANVLTF. The chain recombines TRBV20-1 with TRBJ2-6; D may be TRBD1 or TRBD2 (5 bases each). Per germline, CDR1 DFQATT and CDR2 SNEGSKA (reference sequence). The CDR3 length is 16 residues. V was shortened by 2 bases and J by 6 bases, with 17 bases between the two germline ends.